The following is a T cell receptor (beta chain) sequence with its context. Its target antigen remains unknown. No per-base quality is available; no much larger clone lies one base away. These data are taken from a study of shared clonotypes between healthy human individuals (dated by TCRdb to about 2020). Broadly, across the study: Two women and a few men aged 18 to 49 years were included in the cohort. Per donor, three plates each were used for CD4 naive and CD4 memory, two for CD8 naive, and one for CD8 memory. The study deeply sequenced blood TCR repertoires of several healthy adults to estimate repertoire size and the extent of clonotype sharing between individuals. Libraries were prepared and TCR repertoires were sequenced by different laboratories using diverse techniques, in order to increase sequencing depth and limit assay-specific biases. Between about 0.94 and 8.9 billion PBMCs per donor were obtained by leukapheresis. On the study overall, not on this receptor specifically: Larger estimated clonotype richness was generally found for naive subsets than for memory subsets. Across a few donors, approximately 4.9% of naive CD4, around 3.3% of naive CD8, under 2.5% of memory CD4, and about 0.44% of memory CD8 clonotypes were shared. Rarefaction of sorted-subset datasets indicated incomplete sequencing despite the large sequencing depth. Pairwise subsampling led to the expectation that sequencing depth would affect the degree of clonotype sharing among donors. Compared with non-shared clonotypes, clonotypes shared by all four sorted-subset donors had higher generation probabilities. The small number of donors limited the genetic and exposure-history diversity represented. Only blood was sampled, and tissue TCR repertoires likely differ from those in blood.

CDR1 and CDR2, per the germline V gene, are SGDLS and YYNGEE. Cut back by 0 bases and 4 bases, the V and J ends lie 11 bases apart. From its cysteine to its phenylalanine, the CDR3 spans 15 amino acids. The entry retains the CDR3 DNA only, 45 bases that are in frame from base 1. For the CD8 naive samples, CD45RO-negative cells were positively selected for CCR7, yielding a CD45RA+CCR7+ population from which TemRA cells were excluded. The donors were healthy, HIV-negative adults with no recently reported acute infections or vaccinations. All donors were Caucasian adults living in Nashville, Tennessee, USA. After blood collection by leukapheresis, PBMCs were isolated using Ficoll-Histopaque density gradient centrifugation and then cryopreserved in the vapor phase of liquid nitrogen. Purity and quantity of every magnetically sorted T cell population were checked by analytical flow cytometry. From each sorted fraction, genomic DNA was isolated and quantified by UV absorbance on a Nanodrop 2000c.

TCR CDR3 regions were amplified from genomic DNA by multiplex PCR using the deep immunoSEQ assay. Extracted genomic DNA from each cell subset was spread evenly across all wells of several immunoSEQ 96-well plates, with each plate serving as a replicate. For sorted subsets, approximately 200 ng of genomic DNA, equivalent to 25,000 to 35,000 T cell genomes, went into each replicate PCR. The purified libraries were quantified using a Qubit 3.0 fluorometer, sized with a Bioanalyzer 2100, and then quantified again using the KAPA Library Quantification kit. Every immunoSEQ 96-well plate was sequenced on a separate single-read 150-cycle Illumina NextSeq 550 flow cell. The authors' analysis ran thus. Because the immunoSEQ output held only junctional sequences and lacked quality scores, the filtering could not match the filtering applied to full-length reads. To assign V/J genes and CDR3, sequences were annotated against IMGT germline references using PyIR, a Python wrapper for IgBLAST v1.9. Reads were filtered out if the reads had weak V/J assignments (E-value above 1e-6), no CDR3, stop codons, out-of-frame junctions, or ambiguous translated residues. V3J clonotypes were defined by identical inferred V gene, J gene, and CDR3 amino acid sequence. The percentage overlap between two repertoires was calculated by dividing the number of shared unique clonotypes by the size of the smaller repertoire. Richness of each repertoire was evaluated using RTK rarefaction, the Chao1 estimator, and Recon v2.1 estimates of unobserved clonotypes. Generation probabilities were computed with OLGA for all TCRbeta clonotypes obtained by the gDNA method from several donors. In TCRdb, the immuneACCESS table is reduced to in-frame sequences with V and J assigned. These tables do not hold every clone; where another copy was compared, an unresolved V gene accounts for under half, and the others remain unexplained. The V and J calls and clone size were taken over from that table, and D and trimming were inferred from the DNA. The sample contains roughly 600,000 clones, 98% of them found a single time. The ten top clones hold 0.3% of the sample.

This receptor was identified in a man between 25 and 39 years old in good health. The sample was naive CD8+ T cells sorted from blood. Per the publication, the cell subset or site label means: CD45RA+CCR7+. This receptor chain uses TRBV9 and TRBJ1-5; no D gene call is confident. DNA sequence: TGTGCCAGCAGCGTAGAGGGTGGTGGGAATCAGCCCCAGCATTTT. It codes for CASSVEGGGNQPQHF. Where the CDR3 stops, the reference TRBV9 and TRBJ1-5 genes take over; the full variable domain is DSGVTQTPKHLITATGQRVTLRCSPRSGDLSVYWYQQSLDQGLQFLIQYYNGEERAKGNILERFSAQQFPDLHSELNLSSLELGDSALYFCASSVEGGGNQPQHFGDGTRLSIL.